This TCR beta chain was recovered during a study of blood T cells in healthy people across ages. Together with a sample-barcoded 5' primer, a J-beta primer mix was included in a second PCR lasting roughly 6 to 12 cycles. TCRdb used MiXCR to reprocess the 5' RACE reads, holding one entry per CDR3 protein. The repertoire holds some 880,000 distinct CDR3 sequences, with 35% to 40% as singletons. The CDR3 length is 16 residues. V trimming: 1 base; J trimming: 5 bases; junction bases outside the gene matches: 8. Per germline, CDR1 MGHDK and CDR2 SYGVNS. Each sample yielded at least 7 million isolated PBMCs. Per sample, no less than 5 micrograms of total RNA were extracted.

The sequencing input was blood. The genes are TRBV25-1 and TRBJ2-1; TRBD2 matches 7 bases. This receptor was taken from a man aged 18 to 30 in good health. CDR3 sequence (DNA): TGTGCCAGCAGTGAATTGCGGGCTAGCGGAAACAATGAGCAGTTCTTC. Translation gives CASSELRASGNNEQFF.